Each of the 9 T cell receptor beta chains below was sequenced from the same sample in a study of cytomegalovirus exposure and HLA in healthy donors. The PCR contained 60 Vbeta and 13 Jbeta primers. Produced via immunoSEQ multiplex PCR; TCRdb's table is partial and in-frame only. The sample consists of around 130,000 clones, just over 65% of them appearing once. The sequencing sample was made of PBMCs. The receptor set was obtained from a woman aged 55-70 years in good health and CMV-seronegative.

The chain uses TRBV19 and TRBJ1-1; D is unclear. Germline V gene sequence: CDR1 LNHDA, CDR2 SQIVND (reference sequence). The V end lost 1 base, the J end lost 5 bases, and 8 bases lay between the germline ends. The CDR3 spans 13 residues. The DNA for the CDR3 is TGTGCCAGTAGTATAGGGAGAAGTACTGAAGCTTTCTTT. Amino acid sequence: CASSIGRSTEAFF.

Written as DNA, the CDR3 is TGTGCCAGCAGCTTGAGCAGCACAGATACGCAGTATTTT. Encoded protein: CASSLSSTDTQYF. The J gene is TRBJ2-3, the V gene TRBV5-6, with D uncertain. The CDR3 has 13 residues. Trimming took off 1 base at V and 0 bases at J, with 3 bases between the two ends. Germline V CDR1 and CDR2: SGHDT, YYEEEE.

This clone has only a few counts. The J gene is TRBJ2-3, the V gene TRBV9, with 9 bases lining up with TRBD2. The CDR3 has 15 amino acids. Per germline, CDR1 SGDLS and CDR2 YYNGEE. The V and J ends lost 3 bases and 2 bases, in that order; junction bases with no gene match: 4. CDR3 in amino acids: CASSATSGFTDTQYF. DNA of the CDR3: TGTGCCAGCAGCGCGACTAGCGGCTTCACAGATACGCAGTATTTT.

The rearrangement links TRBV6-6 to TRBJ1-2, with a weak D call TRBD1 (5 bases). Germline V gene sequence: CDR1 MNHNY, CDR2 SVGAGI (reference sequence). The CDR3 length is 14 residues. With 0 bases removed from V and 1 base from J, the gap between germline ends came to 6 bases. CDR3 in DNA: TGTGCCAGCAGTTACTCAGGGGTTAACTATGGCTACACCTTC. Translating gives CASSYSGVNYGYTF.

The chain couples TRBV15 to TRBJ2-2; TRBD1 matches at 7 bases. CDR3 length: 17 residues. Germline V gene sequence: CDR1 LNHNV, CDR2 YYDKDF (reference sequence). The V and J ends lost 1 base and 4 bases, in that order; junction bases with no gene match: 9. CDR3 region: CATSRGQGLRGTGELFF. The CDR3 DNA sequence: TGTGCCACCAGCAGAGGACAGGGCCTACGAGGCACCGGGGAGCTGTTTTTT. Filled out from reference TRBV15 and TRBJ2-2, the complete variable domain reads DAMVIQNPRYQVTQFGKPVTLSCSQTLNHNVMYWYQQKSSQAPKLLFHYYDKDFNNEADTPDNFQSRRPNTSFCFLDIRSPGLGDTAMYLCATSRGQGLRGTGELFFGEGSRLTVL.

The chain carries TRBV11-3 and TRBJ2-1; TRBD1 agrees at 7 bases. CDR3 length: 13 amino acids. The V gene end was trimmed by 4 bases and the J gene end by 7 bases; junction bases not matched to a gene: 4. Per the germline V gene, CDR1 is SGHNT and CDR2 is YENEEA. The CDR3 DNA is TGTGCCAGCAGCTCCGGGACAGATAATGAGCAGTTCTTC. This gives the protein CASSSGTDNEQFF.

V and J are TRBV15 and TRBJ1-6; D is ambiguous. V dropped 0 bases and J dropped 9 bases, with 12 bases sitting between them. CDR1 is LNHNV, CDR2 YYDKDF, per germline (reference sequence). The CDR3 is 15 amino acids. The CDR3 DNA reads TGTGCCACCAGCAGAGATCGGGGTTGGGTTTCACCCCTCCACTTT. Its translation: CATSRDRGWVSPLHF.

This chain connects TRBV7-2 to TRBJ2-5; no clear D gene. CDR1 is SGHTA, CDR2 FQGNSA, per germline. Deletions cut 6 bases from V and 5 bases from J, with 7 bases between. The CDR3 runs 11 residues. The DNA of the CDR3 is TGTGCCAGCAGTACCGGGGAGACCCAGTACTTC. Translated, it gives CASSTGETQYF.

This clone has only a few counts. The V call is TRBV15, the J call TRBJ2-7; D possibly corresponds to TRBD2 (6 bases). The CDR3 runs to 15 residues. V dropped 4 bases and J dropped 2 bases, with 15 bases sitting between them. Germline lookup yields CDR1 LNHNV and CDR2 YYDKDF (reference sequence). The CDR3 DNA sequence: TGTGCCACCAGCAAGGGCCGGACTACCGCCTACGAGCAGTACTTC. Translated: CATSKGRTTAYEQYF.